This T cell receptor beta chain was captured by sequencing in a study of T cells in Graves' hyperthyroidism and ophthalmopathy. Ophthalmopathy patients had Clinical Activity Score at least 3, NOSPECS grade at least 4, duration under 3 months. Authors of the study amplified TCR beta CDR3 regions from RNA transcripts. The HTBI primer set was used in a first-round RT-PCR of the TCR CDR3. TCRdb re-derived calls from the multiplex PCR reads in MiXCR, one entry per CDR3 protein. Of more than 350,000 distinct CDR3 sequences in the sample, about 15% were seen once. Study-level points and caveats: Most clonotypes expanded in thyroid above 0.001 were likewise present in blood. For ophthalmopathy, model prediction preceded onset by a median 6.5 months. Separating ophthalmopathy from stable hyperthyroidism was achieved by a 13 V-J model.

V trimming: 0 bases; J trimming: 7 bases; junction bases outside the gene matches: 10. The CDR3 covers 16 residues. Germline lookup yields CDR1 LGHDT and CDR2 YNNKEL (reference sequence). This clonotype appeared many times. Antigen: not known. The rearrangement uses TRBV3-1 and TRBJ1-2, with TRBD1 matching 8 bases. This receptor was obtained from a woman aged 25 to 45 with Graves' ophthalmopathy. The sample consisted of blood. This CDR3 is CASSQDRTGYNIGYTF. Written as DNA, the CDR3 is TGTGCCAGCAGCCAAGATCGGACAGGGTACAATATTGGCTACACCTTC.